The rows below give T cell receptor beta chains drawn from one sample of a study of CD8+CD57+ T cells in acquired aplastic anemia. Each CDR3 protein gets one entry after TCRdb re-called the reads with MiXCR. The sample carries 250,000 to 350,000 distinct CDR3 sequences, approximately 56% recorded once. The sequencing sample was made of sorted CD4+, CD8+, or CD8+CD57+ T cells (not recorded which) from PBMCs. The source of these receptors is a human donor with severe aplastic anemia or a healthy control (not recorded which). Both conserved end residues are trimmed from each CDR3. Fields, in order: V gene, D gene, clone size, CDR3 protein. A D gene is named only where the DNA matches it firmly. Expanded clones get a size class; other rows say once, few or many, or leave the size out.

TRBV10-3,-,-,AISEEDSGANVLT
TRBV12-3/TRBV12-4,-,many,ASSFGGDGYT
TRBV20-1,TRBD2,-,SARETSGRGGELF
TRBV9,-,-,ASSFQGPRHNSPLH
TRBV7-9,-,-,ASSQVTLQETQY
TRBV6-1,-,-,ASSEGDKYEQY
TRBV7-2,TRBD2,-,ASSFRTSGGQTQF
TRBV20-1,TRBD1,-,SARGWTGHPDEQY
TRBV20-1,TRBD1,-,SARTTGQTISGANVLT
TRBV6-5,TRBD2,-,ASRPPLAGGPSYEQY
TRBV15,-,-,ATSLLAGKKASNYGYT
TRBV3-1,-,-,ASSQDLGEGSTDTQY
TRBV11-2,-,-,ASSFPAAGYT
TRBV7-9,TRBD2,-,ASSEGAGGPNNEQF
TRBV7-6,-,few,ASSRNAEGYEQY
TRBV15,TRBD1,-,ATSSGDRLYEQY
TRBV7-8,TRBD2,many,ASSLGGSGGLVEQF
TRBV9,-,many,ASSDNFRLDNEQF
TRBV12-3/TRBV12-4,TRBD1,-,ASSPYRGGDTEAF
TRBV5-8,TRBD1,many,ASSRGQGREEPQH
TRBV29-1,TRBD2,few,SVGLAGGSYNEQF
TRBV9,TRBD1,many,ASSPRQGRSNEKLF
TRBV29-1,-,few,SLNLNTEAF
TRBV11-2,-,-,ASRAGSLEEKLF
TRBV20-1,TRBD2,few,SAPGTSGRTDSYEQY
TRBV20-1,TRBD1,many,SAPYSVSRDRGGYT
TRBV5-1,-,-,ASSDGQTNTEAF
TRBV7-9,-,-,ASSSETRDGYT
TRBV10-2,-,-,ASSESTDYEQY
TRBV4-3,-,many,ASSQAMDTQY
TRBV20-1,-,many,SARDHPAGTEAF
TRBV7-2,TRBD1,-,ASSQTGAVEQY
TRBV27,-,many,ASRKSNGNQPQH
TRBV19,TRBD1,-,AIHRDREVPGELF
TRBV29-1,-,-,SLLSRSTDTQC
TRBV5-1,-,-,ASSAAAAGETQY
TRBV5-5,-,-,ASSCRH
TRBV20-1,-,-,SAKESTETEQY
TRBV2,-,-,ASSDLRDANWETQY
TRBV5-1,-,-,ASSLGVYSNTEAF
TRBV6-5,TRBD1,-,ASSGDRLLSEAF
TRBV28,-,once,ASQWESFSYEQY